One and the same sample provided the 14 T cell receptor beta chains below, sequenced in a study of response to subunit inactivated influenza vaccine. TCRdb re-analysed the RT-PCR reads in MiXCR, keeping a single row per CDR3 protein. This table holds more than 450,000 distinct CDR3 sequences, 10% to 15% found once. Material: PBMCs from blood, obtained on the day of vaccination. The receptors shown here come from a man over 45 who received an inactivated influenza vaccine.

The chain has TRBV6-1 and TRBJ2-4; D is ambiguous. This CDR3 contains 13 residues. V was cut by 8 bases and J by 4 bases, with 12 bases left in between. Germline values: CDR1 MNHNS, CDR2 SASEGT. The DNA for the CDR3 is TGTGCCAGCTCGGCACAGAGAAAAAACATTCAGTACTTC. Translated, it gives CASSAQRKNIQYF.

The chain joins TRBV5-1 to TRBJ2-4, with 8 bases identical to TRBD1. With V trimmed by 3 bases and J by 0 bases, 5 bases remained unmatched. CDR1 is SGHRS and CDR2 is YFSETQ in the germline V gene. The CDR3 extends over 16 amino acids. For the CDR3, the DNA is TGCGCCAGCAGCTATGGGACAGGTCTAGCCAAAAACATTCAGTACTTC. As protein: CASSYGTGLAKNIQYF. Variable domain in full (rest from reference TRBV5-1 and TRBJ2-4): KAGVTQTPRYLIKTRGQQVTLSCSPISGHRSVSWYQQTPGQGLQFLFEYFSETQRNKGNFPGRFSGRQFSNSRSEMNVSTLELGDSALYLCASSYGTGLAKNIQYFGAGTRLSVL.

This chain links TRBV6-2 or TRBV6-3 with TRBJ2-7; D could derive from TRBD1 or TRBD2 (5 bases each). The CDR3 runs 17 residues. V was pared by 1 base and J by 1 base, with 17 bases between. Germline CDR1 and CDR2: MNHEY and SVGEGT. In DNA, the CDR3 is TGTGCCAGCAGTTACTTAACCGGGACGGCGGCTTCCTACGAGCAGTACTTC. Protein: CASSYLTGTAASYEQYF.

The rearrangement links TRBV20-1 to TRBJ2-1, with 11 bases lining up with TRBD2. The ends lost 2 bases at V and 7 bases at J; junction bases unmatched: 7. Germline V gene sequence: CDR1 DFQATT, CDR2 SNEGSKA (reference sequence). The CDR3 extends over 15 amino acids. For the CDR3, the DNA is TGCAGTGCTAGACTAGCGGGAGGACCCCGGAATGAGCAGTTCTTC. Translation gives CSARLAGGPRNEQFF.

J is TRBJ2-7 and V is TRBV12-3 or TRBV12-4, with 7 bases lining up with TRBD1. J lost 3 bases, V lost 3 bases, and 8 bases had no gene match. This CDR3 is 15 amino acids long. The CDR3 coding sequence is TGTGCCAGCAGTTTTTTTTGGTCAGGGGGCTACGAGCAGTACTTC. This gives the protein CASSFFWSGGYEQYF.

The V call is TRBV12-3 or TRBV12-4, the J call TRBJ2-5; D is perhaps TRBD1 or TRBD2 (5 bases each). V lost 5 bases, J lost 3 bases, and 10 bases lay in between. The length of the CDR3 is 13 residues. CDR3 residues: CASSAGREETQYF. CDR3 nucleotide sequence: TGTGCCAGCAGTGCGGGCAGGGAAGAGACCCAGTACTTC.

The chain links TRBV4-1 to TRBJ1-2, with a possible D match to TRBD1 (5 bases). V lost 4 bases and J 3 bases, leaving 12 bases between the germline ends. Germline lookup yields CDR1 MGHRA and CDR2 YSYEKL. CDR3 length: 14 residues. The CDR3 DNA is TGCGCCAGCAGCCTCAGGGACCGCGACTATGGCTACACCTTC. This sequence encodes CASSLRDRDYGYTF.

This rearrangement joins TRBV6-5 to TRBJ2-1; D is ambiguous. The V end lost 4 bases, the J end lost 0 bases, and 10 bases lay between the germline ends. The CDR3 sequence is 15 residues long. Germline loops: CDR1 MNHEY, CDR2 SVGAGI. In DNA form, the CDR3 reads TGTGCCAGCAGTTGGCTATCCAGCTCCTACAATGAGCAGTTCTTC. Translating gives CASSWLSSSYNEQFF.

This clonotype was seen a few times. The chain employs TRBV5-1 and TRBJ1-6; 8 bases map to TRBD1. V lost 0 bases, J lost 8 bases, and 4 bases stayed unmatched. This CDR3 has 15 residues. Germline V CDR1 and CDR2: SGHRS, YFSETQ. Here the CDR3 DNA reads TGCGCCAGCAGCTTGGGGACAGGGTTGTATTCACCCCTCCACTTT. The encoded protein is CASSLGTGLYSPLHF.

This clonotype was seen many times. This chain connects TRBV4-1 to TRBJ2-2; possibly TRBD2 for D (6 bases). The CDR3 loop spans 19 amino acids. Trimming shortened V by 4 bases and J by 1 base, and 22 bases separated the two germline ends. CDR1 is MGHRA, CDR2 YSYEKL, per germline. In nucleotides, the CDR3 is TGCGCCAGCAGCCCGAAGAGGCCGGAGGGGCTCCTGAACACCGGGGAGCTGTTTTTT. Residues: CASSPKRPEGLLNTGELFF.

This clonotype was seen at least ten times. This rearrangement joins TRBV4-1 to TRBJ2-1; 10 bases are shared with TRBD2. This CDR3 contains 14 residues. Germline CDR1 reads MGHRA; CDR2 reads YSYEKL. The trim removed 6 bases at V and 5 bases at J, leaving 4 bases unmatched. CDR3 nucleotide sequence: TGCGCCAGCAGACGGAGCGGGGGGGACAATGAGCAGTTCTTC. This encodes CASRRSGGDNEQFF.

This chain connects TRBV5-1 to TRBJ2-7, with a tentative D call TRBD1 (6 bases). CDR1 and CDR2 (germline): SGHRS, YFSETQ. The V end lost 0 bases, the J end lost 3 bases, and 10 bases lay between the germline ends. There are 14 residues in the CDR3. The CDR3 loop is CASSLDRDIYEQYF. The DNA for the CDR3 is TGCGCCAGCAGCTTGGATCGGGACATCTACGAGCAGTACTTC.

The chain employs TRBV20-1 and TRBJ2-5; D gene unclear. Germline-derived CDR1 and CDR2 are DFQATT and SNEGSKA (reference sequence). The CDR3 sequence is 12 residues long. The V end lost 5 bases, the J end lost 4 bases, and 11 bases lay between the germline ends. The CDR3 reads CSARAPGETQYF. Written as DNA, the CDR3 is TGCAGTGCTCGCGCGCCGGGAGAGACCCAGTACTTC.

This clonotype has a count of ten or more. The CDR3 loop is CSATDRNYGYTF. CDR3 DNA sequence: TGCAGTGCTACGGACAGGAACTATGGCTACACCTTC. This sequence joins TRBV20-1 and TRBJ1-2; TRBD1 matches at 7 bases. Germline-derived CDR1 and CDR2 are DFQATT and SNEGSKA (reference sequence). Trimming at V came to 4 bases and at J to 2 bases, leaving 1 base not matched to a gene. CDR3 length: 12 amino acids.